This TCR beta chain was identified in a study of blood T cell repertoires in COVID-19. V was pared by 4 bases and J by 4 bases, with 12 bases of the junction left unmatched. The CDR3 is 17 residues long. Germline V lookup: CDR1 SGHRS, CDR2 YFSETQ. The assay was immunoSEQ multiplex PCR, and TCRdb's table has in-frame clones only and misses some. The sample consists of about 290,000 clones, about nine tenths of them appearing once. This receptor was taken from a woman between 40 and 55 years old who had recovered from COVID-19. The sample taken for sequencing was PBMCs or T cells enriched from blood (not recorded which). The chain is built from TRBV5-1 and TRBJ1-2; 11 positions agree with TRBD1. Here the CDR3 reads CASSPSARTGGGYGYTF. The CDR3 nucleotides read TGCGCCAGCAGCCCGAGTGCGAGGACAGGGGGCGGCTATGGCTACACCTTC.